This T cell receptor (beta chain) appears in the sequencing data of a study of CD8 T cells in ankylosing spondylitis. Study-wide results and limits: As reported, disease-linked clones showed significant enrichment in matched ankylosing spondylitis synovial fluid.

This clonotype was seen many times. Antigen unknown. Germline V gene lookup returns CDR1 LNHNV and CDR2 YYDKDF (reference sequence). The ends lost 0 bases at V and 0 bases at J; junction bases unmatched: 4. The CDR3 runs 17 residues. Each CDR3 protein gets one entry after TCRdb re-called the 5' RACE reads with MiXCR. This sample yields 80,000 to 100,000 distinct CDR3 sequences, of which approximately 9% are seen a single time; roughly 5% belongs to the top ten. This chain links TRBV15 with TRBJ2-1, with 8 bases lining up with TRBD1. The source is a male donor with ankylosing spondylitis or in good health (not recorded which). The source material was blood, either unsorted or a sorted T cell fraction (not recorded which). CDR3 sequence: CATSRDRGLDSYNEQFF. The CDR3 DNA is TGTGCCACCAGCAGAGACAGGGGGCTAGACTCCTACAATGAGCAGTTCTTC.